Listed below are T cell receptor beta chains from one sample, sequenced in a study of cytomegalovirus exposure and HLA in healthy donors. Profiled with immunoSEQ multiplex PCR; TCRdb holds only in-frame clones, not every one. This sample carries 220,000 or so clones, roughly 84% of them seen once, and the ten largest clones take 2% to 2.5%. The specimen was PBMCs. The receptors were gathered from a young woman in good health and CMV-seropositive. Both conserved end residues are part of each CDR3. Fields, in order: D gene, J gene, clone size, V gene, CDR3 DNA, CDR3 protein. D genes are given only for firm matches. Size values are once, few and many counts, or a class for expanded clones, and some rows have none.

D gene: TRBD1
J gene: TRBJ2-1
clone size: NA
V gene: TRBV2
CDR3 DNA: TGTGCCAGCAGTGGGACAGGGCTTTACAATGAGCAGTTCTTC
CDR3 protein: CASSGTGLYNEQFF

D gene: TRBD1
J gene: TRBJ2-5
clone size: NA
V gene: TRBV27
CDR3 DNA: TGTGCCAGCAGCGGACAGGGGGTAGAGACCCAGTACTTC
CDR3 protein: CASSGQGVETQYF

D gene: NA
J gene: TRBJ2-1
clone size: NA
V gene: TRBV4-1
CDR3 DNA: TGCGCCAGCAGCCAAGAGGACTGGAGCTCCTACAATGAGCAGTTCTTC
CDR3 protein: CASSQEDWSSYNEQFF

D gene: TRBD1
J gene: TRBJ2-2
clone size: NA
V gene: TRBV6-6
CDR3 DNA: TGTGCCAGCAGTCGGACAGGAAGGAACACCGGGGAGCTGTTTTTT
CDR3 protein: CASSRTGRNTGELFF

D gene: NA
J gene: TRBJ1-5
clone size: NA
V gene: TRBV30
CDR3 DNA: TGTGCCTGGAGTGTACAAGGGGTCGGACAGCCCCAGCATTTT
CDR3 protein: CAWSVQGVGQPQHF

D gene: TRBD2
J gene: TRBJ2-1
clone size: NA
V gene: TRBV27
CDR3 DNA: TGTGCCAGCAGTTTATCCAGCGGGAGCTCCTACAATGAGCAGTTCTTC
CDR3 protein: CASSLSSGSSYNEQFF

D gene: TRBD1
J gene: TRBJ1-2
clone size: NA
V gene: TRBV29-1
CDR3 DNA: TGCAGCGGGGGGACAGATGGTGGCTACACCTTC
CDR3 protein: CSGGTDGGYTF

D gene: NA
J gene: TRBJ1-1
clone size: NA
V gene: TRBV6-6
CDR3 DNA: TGTGCCAGCGTCCACAGGGACGACTCTGAAGCTTTCTTT
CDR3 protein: CASVHRDDSEAFF

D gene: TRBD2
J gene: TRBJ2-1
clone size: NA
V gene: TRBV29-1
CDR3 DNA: TGCAGCGCCGCTACAGCGGGAAGGTTCGATGAGCAGTTCTTC
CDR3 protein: CSAATAGRFDEQFF

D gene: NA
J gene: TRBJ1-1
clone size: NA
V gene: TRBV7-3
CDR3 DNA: TGTGCCAGCAGCCACGGGGGGAAGACCGAAGCTTTCTTT
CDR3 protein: CASSHGGKTEAFF

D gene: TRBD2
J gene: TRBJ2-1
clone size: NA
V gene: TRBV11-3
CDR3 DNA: TGTGCCAGCAGCTTAGTAGCGGGAGCCGTCGGGAATGAGCAGTTCTTC
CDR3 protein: CASSLVAGAVGNEQFF

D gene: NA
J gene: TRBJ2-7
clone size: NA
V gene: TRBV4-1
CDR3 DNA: TGCGCCAGCAGCCAAGCACAGCTGATCACCTACGAGCAGTACTTC
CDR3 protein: CASSQAQLITYEQYF

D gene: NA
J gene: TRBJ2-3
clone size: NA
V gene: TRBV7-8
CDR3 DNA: TGTGCCAGCAGCTTAGTCAGGAGGGCCCTAGGTAGGGATACGCAGTATTTT
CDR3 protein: CASSLVRRALGRDTQYF

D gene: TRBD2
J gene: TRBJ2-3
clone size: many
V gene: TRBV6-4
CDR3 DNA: TGTGCCAGCAGTGAACATGCGGGAGGGAGCACAGATACGCAGTATTTT
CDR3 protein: CASSEHAGGSTDTQYF

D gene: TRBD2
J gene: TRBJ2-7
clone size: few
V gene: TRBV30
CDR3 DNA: TGTGCCTGGAGCGATAAGCGGGGCTACGAGCAGTACTTC
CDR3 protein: CAWSDKRGYEQYF

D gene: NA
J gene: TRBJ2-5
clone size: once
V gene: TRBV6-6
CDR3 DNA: TGTGCCAGCAGTTACTCGGTGGGGGCCCAAGAGACCCAGTACTTC
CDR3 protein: CASSYSVGAQETQYF

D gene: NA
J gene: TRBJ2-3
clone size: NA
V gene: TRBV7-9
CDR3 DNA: TGTGCCAGCAGTTCCTCAGTAGATACGCAGTATTTT
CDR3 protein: CASSSSVDTQYF

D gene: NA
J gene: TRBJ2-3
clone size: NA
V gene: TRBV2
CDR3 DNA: TGTGCCAGCAGTGAAGGACCGGAGGGTACGCAGTATTTT
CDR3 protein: CASSEGPEGTQYF

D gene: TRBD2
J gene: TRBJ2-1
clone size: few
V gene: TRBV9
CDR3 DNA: TGTGCCAGCAGCGTAGCGGGACTAACCTACAATGAGCAGTTCTTC
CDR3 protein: CASSVAGLTYNEQFF

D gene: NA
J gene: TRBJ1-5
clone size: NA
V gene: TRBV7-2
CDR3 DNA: TGTGCCAGCAGCTTAGTCCCTTTTACAGGGAAGGGCAATCAGCCCCAGCATTTT
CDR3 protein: CASSLVPFTGKGNQPQHF

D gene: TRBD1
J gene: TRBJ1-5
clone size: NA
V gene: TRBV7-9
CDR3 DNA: TGTGCCAGCAGCCCAGGGGGGTCCGGGCAGCCCCAGCATTTT
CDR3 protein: CASSPGGSGQPQHF

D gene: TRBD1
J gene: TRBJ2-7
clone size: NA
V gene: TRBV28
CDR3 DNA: TGTGCCAGCAGCCTAGGGACAGTAGACGAGCAGTACTTC
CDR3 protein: CASSLGTVDEQYF

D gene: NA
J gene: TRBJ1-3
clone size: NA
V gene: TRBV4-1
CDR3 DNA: TGCGCCAGCAGCCGTCCCCCCCCGGGAGGGTTCGGAAACACCATATATTTT
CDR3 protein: CASSRPPPGGFGNTIYF

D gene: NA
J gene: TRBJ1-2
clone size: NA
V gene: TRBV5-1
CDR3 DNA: TGCGCCAGCAGCCGCGGGACGGCTCCTAACTATGGCTACACCTTC
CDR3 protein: CASSRGTAPNYGYTF

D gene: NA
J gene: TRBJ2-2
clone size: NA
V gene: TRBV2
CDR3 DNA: TGTGCCAGCAAGGAGACTTCGTCCACCGGGGAGCTGTTTTTT
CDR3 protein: CASKETSSTGELFF

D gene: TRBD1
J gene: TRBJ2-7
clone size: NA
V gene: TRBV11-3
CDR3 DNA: TGTGCCAGCAGCTTAGACGGGACAGGGTCGGGCGAGCAGTACTTC
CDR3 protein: CASSLDGTGSGEQYF

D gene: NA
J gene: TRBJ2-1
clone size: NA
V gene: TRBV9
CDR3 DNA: TGTGCCAGCAGCGTAGCGGGGAGAAGCTCCTACAATGAGCAGTTCTTC
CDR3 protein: CASSVAGRSSYNEQFF

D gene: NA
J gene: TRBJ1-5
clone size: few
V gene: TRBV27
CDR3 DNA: TGTGCCAGCAGTTTAGGGCACCCCCACGGGGCCCAGCATTTT
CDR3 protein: CASSLGHPHGAQHF

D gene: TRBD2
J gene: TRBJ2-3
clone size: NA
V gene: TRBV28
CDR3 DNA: TGTGCCAGCAGTTTATCCCGCGGACTAGCCACAGATACGCAGTATTTT
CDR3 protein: CASSLSRGLATDTQYF

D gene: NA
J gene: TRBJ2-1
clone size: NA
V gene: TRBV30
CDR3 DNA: TGTGCCTGGAGCTCAGGGGATGAGCAGTTCTTC
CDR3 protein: CAWSSGDEQFF

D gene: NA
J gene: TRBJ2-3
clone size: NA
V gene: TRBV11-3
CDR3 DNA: TGTGCCAGCAGCTTAGGACAAGGGGCAGATACGCAGTATTTT
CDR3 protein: CASSLGQGADTQYF

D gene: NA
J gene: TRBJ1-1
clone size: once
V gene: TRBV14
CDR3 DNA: TGTGCCAGCAGCCAAGAGAGGGGGGGCACTGAAGCTTTCTTT
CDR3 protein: CASSQERGGTEAFF

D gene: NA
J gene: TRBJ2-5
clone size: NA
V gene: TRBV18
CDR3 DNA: TGTGCCAGCTCACCACCTTCTCAGTCAAAAGAGACCCAGTACTTC
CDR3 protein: CASSPPSQSKETQYF

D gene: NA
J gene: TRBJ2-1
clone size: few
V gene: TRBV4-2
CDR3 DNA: TGTGCCAGCAGCCCTGAACCTAGCTCCTACAATGAGCAGTTCTTC
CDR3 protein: CASSPEPSSYNEQFF

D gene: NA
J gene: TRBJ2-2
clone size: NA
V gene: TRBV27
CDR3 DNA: TGTGCCAGCAGTTTCTTCCAGGGACTTAACACCGGGGAGCTGTTTTTT
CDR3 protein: CASSFFQGLNTGELFF

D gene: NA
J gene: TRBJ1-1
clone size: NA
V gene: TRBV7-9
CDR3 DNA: TGTGCCAGCAGCTGGGGACAAAACATGAACACTGAAGCTTTCTTT
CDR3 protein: CASSWGQNMNTEAFF

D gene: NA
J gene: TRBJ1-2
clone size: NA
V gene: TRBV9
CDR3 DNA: TGTGCCAGCAGCGTAGACGGCAGGGAGGGGTATGGCTACACCTTC
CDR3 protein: CASSVDGREGYGYTF